These T cell receptor beta chains were read from a single sample in a study of shared clonotypes between healthy human individuals. Sequencing was performed with immunoSEQ multiplex PCR; in TCRdb, only in-frame clones are kept and a portion is missing. The sample comprises a few million clones, approximately 93% of which are singletons, and 0.3% to 0.4% rests with the top ten. Sequencing was performed on naive CD4+ T cells from PBMCs. Receptors originate from a man younger than 35 in good health. Some clones in this sample may be carry-over from other donors' samples. Both conserved end residues are part of each CDR3. The D gene is left open where the match is weak. Only some rows state a clone size, as once, few, many or a class for expanded clones.

j_call d_call clone_size v_call cdr3_aa cdr3_nt
TRBJ1-2 . . TRBV4-1 CASSQESGPGYGYTF TGCGCCAGCAGCCAAGAATCAGGGCCGGGCTATGGCTACACCTTC
TRBJ2-7 . once TRBV6-5 CASKPGPHIEQYF TGTGCCAGCAAACCGGGACCGCATATAGAGCAGTACTTC
TRBJ2-1 . . TRBV5-1 CASSLAFQSSYNEQFF TGCGCCAGCAGCTTGGCTTTTCAGAGCTCCTACAATGAGCAGTTCTTC
TRBJ2-5 . once TRBV7-9 CASSPGGSSGIGETQYF TGTGCCAGCAGCCCAGGGGGGAGTAGCGGGATAGGAGAGACCCAGTACTTC
TRBJ2-3 TRBD2 . TRBV5-6 CASRNLLAVSTDTQYF TGTGCCAGCAGGAACCTACTAGCGGTTAGCACAGATACGCAGTATTTT
TRBJ2-3 TRBD1 . TRBV19 CASSIAQGPSTDTQYF TGTGCCAGTAGTATCGCACAGGGGCCCTCCACAGATACGCAGTATTTT
TRBJ2-7 . . TRBV4-3 CASSQEAGYFYEQYF TGCGCCAGCAGCCAAGAGGCGGGCTACTTCTACGAGCAGTACTTC
TRBJ1-3 . . TRBV18 CASSPSRRDNNGNTIYF TGTGCCAGCTCACCTTCCCGCCGGGACAATAACGGAAACACCATATATTTT
TRBJ2-3 TRBD1 . TRBV7-2 CASSLALGGPTDTQYF TGTGCCAGCAGCTTAGCGCTAGGGGGCCCCACAGATACGCAGTATTTT
TRBJ1-4 . . TRBV5-1 CASSLSRAGEKLFF TGCGCCAGCAGCTTGAGTCGGGCAGGTGAAAAACTGTTTTTT
TRBJ2-7 . . TRBV4-1 CASSQVGLAEQYF TGCGCCAGCAGCCAAGTGGGCCTAGCCGAGCAGTACTTC
TRBJ1-5 . . TRBV30 CAWSGAGVSNQPQHF TGTGCCTGGAGTGGGGCCGGGGTCAGCAATCAGCCCCAGCATTTT
TRBJ2-2 . . TRBV28 CASSGSQSFLWAGELFF TGTGCCAGCAGCGGGTCCCAATCCTTCCTGTGGGCCGGGGAGCTGTTTTTT
TRBJ2-1 . . TRBV5-1 CASSLAAGPEQFF TGCGCCAGCAGCTTGGCCGCTGGTCCTGAGCAGTTCTTC
TRBJ2-3 TRBD2 . TRBV2 CASRLNSGGTDTQYF TGTGCCAGCCGCCTGAACTCGGGAGGAACAGATACGCAGTATTTT
TRBJ2-7 TRBD2 . TRBV25-1 CASSELGGRGDEQYF TGTGCCAGCAGTGAATTAGGCGGGAGGGGAGACGAGCAGTACTTC
TRBJ2-1 . . TRBV11-2 CASSFSGPPYNEQFF TGTGCCAGCAGCTTCTCCGGACCTCCCTACAATGAGCAGTTCTTC
TRBJ1-2 TRBD1 once TRBV5-1 CASSFQGADYGYTF TGCGCCAGCAGCTTTCAGGGGGCTGACTATGGCTACACCTTC
TRBJ1-1 TRBD1 . TRBV12-5 CASGWGDSEAFF TGTGCTAGTGGTTGGGGGGACAGTGAAGCTTTCTTT
TRBJ2-1 TRBD1 . TRBV25-1 CASSEYSTGVNEQFF TGTGCCAGCAGTGAATATAGCACAGGGGTTAATGAGCAGTTCTTC
TRBJ2-2 TRBD2 . TRBV5-4 CASSLVGTSGRAAGELFF TGTGCCAGCAGCTTGGTCGGGACTAGCGGGAGGGCGGCCGGGGAGCTGTTTTTT
TRBJ2-7 . once TRBV5-1 CASSLDTGSEQYF TGCGCCAGCAGCTTGGATACAGGGAGCGAGCAGTACTTC
TRBJ1-5 . . TRBV28 CASISWGGDQPQHF TGTGCCAGCATCTCCTGGGGGGGGGATCAGCCCCAGCATTTT
TRBJ1-2 . . TRBV19 CASSISSGGAYGYTF TGTGCCAGTAGTATATCTTCGGGGGGGGCCTATGGCTACACCTTC
TRBJ1-1 . few TRBV14 CASSQDGRWGAAGAFF TGTGCCAGCAGCCAAGATGGGCGGTGGGGAGCCGCTGGTGCTTTCTTT
TRBJ1-2 . . TRBV28 CASSFWGGYTF TGTGCCAGCAGTTTCTGGGGCGGCTACACCTTC
TRBJ2-5 . . TRBV11-2 CASSTQPGGKYLETQYF TGTGCCAGCAGCACCCAGCCAGGCGGGAAATACTTAGAGACCCAGTACTTC
TRBJ2-7 . . TRBV19 CASSPERISYEQYF TGTGCCAGTAGTCCGGAGCGGATCTCCTACGAGCAGTACTTC
TRBJ1-5 . . TRBV2 CASNPRGSQPQHF TGTGCCAGCAACCCACGGGGTTCTCAGCCCCAGCATTTT
TRBJ2-1 . . TRBV9 CASSVDPQGYNEQFF TGTGCCAGCAGCGTAGATCCACAGGGATACAATGAGCAGTTCTTC
TRBJ1-5 TRBD1 . TRBV28 CASSSPGQGADQPQHF TGTGCCAGCAGTTCCCCGGGACAGGGGGCGGATCAGCCCCAGCATTTT
TRBJ2-2 . . TRBV9 CASSDRSGTGELFF TGTGCCAGCAGCGACCGCTCCGGGACCGGGGAGCTGTTTTTT
TRBJ2-3 . once TRBV7-2 CASSLRGRSPTDTQYF TGTGCCAGCAGCTTAAGGGGACGGAGCCCCACAGATACGCAGTATTTT
TRBJ2-7 TRBD1 . TRBV27 CASSTRQGEQYF TGTGCCAGCAGTACTAGACAGGGCGAGCAGTACTTC
TRBJ1-5 . . TRBV27 CASSLGLEQGNQPQHF TGTGCCAGCAGTTTAGGTTTAGAACAGGGAAACCAGCCCCAGCATTTT
TRBJ1-4 TRBD1 . TRBV5-1 CASSSTGTDGEKLFF TGCGCCAGCAGCTCCACCGGGACAGATGGTGAAAAACTGTTTTTT
TRBJ1-2 . once TRBV4-1 CASSQIQQGGRFGYTF TGCGCCAGCAGCCAAATCCAACAGGGTGGAAGGTTTGGCTACACCTTC